Each of the 21 T cell receptor beta chains below was sequenced from the same sample in a study of response to subunit inactivated influenza vaccine. One entry per CDR3 protein results from TCRdb running MiXCR on the RT-PCR reads. The data hold about 540,000 distinct CDR3 sequences, with around 21% observed a single time. This sample also belongs to another study, concerning T cells expressing NK-cell markers. This second report adds: TCR beta cDNA was generated via 5'RACE template switching incorporating UMIs.

The sequenced sample was CD4+ T cells sorted from PBMCs, obtained roughly 12 days after vaccination. The receptor source for this set is a man in his forties or fifties who received an inactivated influenza vaccine.

This clonotype turned up a few times. The chain employs TRBV5-1 and TRBJ2-2; 7 bases agree with TRBD2. After removal of 2 bases from V and 3 bases from J, the junction contained 4 bases not matched to a gene. The germline CDR1 and CDR2 sequences are SGHRS and YFSETQ. The CDR3 length is 15 residues. CDR3 coding DNA: TGCGCCAGCAGCTTCCGGGGGGACGACACCGGGGAGCTGTTTTTT. Translation: CASSFRGDDTGELFF. The full variable domain, its missing parts supplied by reference TRBV5-1 and TRBJ2-2, is KAGVTQTPRYLIKTRGQQVTLSCSPISGHRSVSWYQQTPGQGLQFLFEYFSETQRNKGNFPGRFSGRQFSNSRSEMNVSTLELGDSALYLCASSFRGDDTGELFFGEGSRLTVL.

This clonotype has just a few counts. This sequence joins TRBV20-1 and TRBJ2-2; D is perhaps TRBD1 (6 bases). The CDR3 sequence is 16 residues long. Trimming stripped 2 bases from V and 2 bases from J, with 15 bases between. The germline V gene encodes CDR1 DFQATT and CDR2 SNEGSKA (reference sequence). CDR3 nucleotide sequence: TGCAGTGCTAGATTTTTTGGGACAAGCAACACCGGGGAGCTGTTTTTT. Translated, it gives CSARFFGTSNTGELFF.

This clonotype was counted between two and nine times. The V call is TRBV20-1, the J call TRBJ1-5; D is unclear. The CDR3 contains 14 residues. Per the germline V gene, CDR1 is DFQATT and CDR2 is SNEGSKA (reference sequence). Trimming cost V 5 bases and J 0 bases, with 11 bases left between them. CDR3 in amino acids: CSALSDLSNQPQHF. Written as DNA, the CDR3 is TGCAGTGCTCTCTCAGATCTTAGCAATCAGCCCCAGCATTTT.

This clonotype came up a few times. The V gene is TRBV2, the J gene TRBJ1-2; no clear D. Germline CDR1 is SNHLY and CDR2 is FYNNEI. This CDR3 is 12 amino acids long. The ends were cut back, 6 bases at V and 8 bases at J, with 13 bases in the middle. The CDR3 DNA sequence: TGTGCCAGCAGCCCGACGGGCGGGGGCTACACCTTC. Its translation: CASSPTGGGYTF.

The chain recombines TRBV20-1 with TRBJ1-5; 10 bases agree with TRBD1. Trimming removed 6 bases from V and 7 bases from J; junction bases left unmatched: 15. The CDR3 loop spans 16 amino acids. Germline-derived CDR1 and CDR2 are DFQATT and SNEGSKA (reference sequence). DNA for the CDR3: TGCAGTGCCCCTGGAAGAATGGGACAGGGGAAGCAGCCCCAGCATTTT. Encoded protein: CSAPGRMGQGKQPQHF.

The rearrangement joins TRBV2 to TRBJ2-1, with 7 positions matching TRBD2. Germline V gene data show CDR1 as SNHLY and CDR2 as FYNNEI. This CDR3 spans 19 amino acids. V was pared by 4 bases and J by 0 bases, with 15 bases of the junction left unmatched. The CDR3 DNA follows: TGTGCCAGCAGTGCGTGGGCTAGCGGCTCCTCGAGCTCCTACAATGAGCAGTTCTTC. Protein: CASSAWASGSSSSYNEQFF.

This clonotype was detected only a few times. The genes are TRBV5-1 and TRBJ2-7; 13 bases match TRBD2. V lost 4 bases, J lost 3 bases, and 4 bases stayed unmatched. CDR3 length: 15 amino acids. The germline V gene has CDR1 SGHRS and CDR2 YFSETQ. This chain's CDR3 is CASSPGLAGDYEQYF. The CDR3 DNA reads as TGCGCCAGCAGCCCCGGACTAGCGGGAGACTACGAGCAGTACTTC.

This chain uses TRBV6-1 with TRBJ1-3; the D is unclear. This CDR3 spans 14 amino acids. Germline V gene data show CDR1 as MNHNS and CDR2 as SASEGT. Deletions cut 7 bases from V and 0 bases from J, with 10 bases between. CDR3 nucleotides: TGTGCCAGCACCCCAACGGACTCTGGAAACACCATATATTTT. Residues: CASTPTDSGNTIYF.

The chain uses TRBV12-3 or TRBV12-4 and TRBJ2-1; D gene uncertain. The V end was cut by 8 bases, the J end by 3 bases, with 14 bases between. CDR3 length: 14 residues. The CDR3 DNA reads as TGTGCCAGCCGATTGGGGTGGAACTACAATGAGCAGTTCTTC. The encoded protein is CASRLGWNYNEQFF.

The sample holds a few counts of this clonotype. V usage is TRBV29-1 and J usage is TRBJ2-1; TRBD2 might be the D (6 bases). CDR1 SQVTM and CDR2 ANQGSEA come from the germline V gene. This CDR3 region has 13 residues. Deletions cut 4 bases from V and 7 bases from J, with 14 bases between. The CDR3 nucleotides are TGCAGCGTTGTGGGGGGTAGCGTGAATGAGCAGTTCTTC. Its protein product is CSVVGGSVNEQFF.

There are a few counts of this clonotype. The DNA for the CDR3 is TGTGCCAGCAGTTTGACGGGGAGGTGGAACACTGAAGCTTTCTTT. Translating it yields CASSLTGRWNTEAFF. The gene calls are TRBV12-3 or TRBV12-4 and TRBJ1-1; D is undetermined. V dropped 3 bases and J dropped 1 base, with 12 bases sitting between them. This CDR3 has 15 amino acids.

The rearrangement links TRBV29-1 to TRBJ2-5; D ambiguous. The CDR3 has 13 amino acids. Trimming took off 3 bases at V and 2 bases at J, with 10 bases between the two ends. Germline-derived CDR1 and CDR2 are SQVTM and ANQGSEA. CDR3: CSVEGRAQETQYF. The CDR3, as DNA: TGCAGCGTTGAGGGCAGAGCACAAGAGACCCAGTACTTC.

This clonotype was found a few times. The chain recombines TRBV15 with TRBJ1-5; D unclear. V dropped 1 base and J dropped 3 bases, with 7 bases sitting between them. In germline, CDR1 is LNHNV, CDR2 YYDKDF (reference sequence). CDR3 size: 14 residues. CDR3 protein: CATSRGTHNQPQHF. The CDR3 DNA reads TGTGCCACCAGCAGAGGTACGCACAATCAGCCCCAGCATTTT.

In this sample, this clonotype turned up a few times. The chain combines TRBV6-1 with TRBJ2-2, with 7 positions matching TRBD1. CDR1 and CDR2 from the germline V gene are MNHNS and SASEGT. V dropped 6 bases and J dropped 5; count of bases not matched to a gene: 18. CDR3 size: 18 residues. CDR3 nucleotides: TGTGCCAGCAGCCGGCTTATTAACAGGGGAACGGGGACCGGGGAGCTGTTTTTT. This codes for CASSRLINRGTGTGELFF.

Only one count was recorded for this clonotype. A much larger clone differs by one base, so this may be a read error. This sequence joins TRBV12-3 or TRBV12-4 and TRBJ1-1; unclear D gene. This CDR3 has 11 residues. CDR3 protein: CVSSTGPEAFF. In DNA form, the CDR3 reads TGTGTCAGCAGCACCGGGCCTGAAGCTTTCTTT.

This clonotype was counted between two and nine times. The CDR3 DNA is TGTGCCAGCAGCCCTGCTAGGGGCGGCTACGAGCAGTACTTC. Its translation: CASSPARGGYEQYF. The chain uses TRBV5-5 and TRBJ2-7; D may be TRBD1 (5 bases). CDR3 size: 14 residues. CDR1 is SGHKS and CDR2 is YYEKEE in the germline V gene (reference sequence). Trimming shortened V by 4 bases and J by 3 bases, and 14 bases separated the two germline ends.

This clonotype was observed at least ten times. This chain links TRBV29-1 with TRBJ2-5; D is uncertain. From germline, CDR1 is SQVTM and CDR2 ANQGSEA. The CDR3 length is 10 residues. Trimming removed 7 bases at V and 1 base at J, with 4 bases between. The CDR3: CSAGQETQYF. The CDR3 coding sequence is TGCAGCGCGGGCCAAGAGACCCAGTACTTC.

This chain joins TRBV4-3 and TRBJ2-2; no clear D. The germline V gene encodes CDR1 LGHNA and CDR2 YSLEER. Trimming cost V 0 bases and J 4 bases, with 12 bases left between them. The CDR3 runs to 16 residues. This chain's CDR3 is CASSQDRLPSTGELFF. The DNA of the CDR3 is TGCGCCAGCAGCCAAGATAGACTCCCCAGCACCGGGGAGCTGTTTTTT.

This clonotype was detected a few times. The chain links TRBV7-6 to TRBJ2-7, with D tentatively TRBD1 (5 bases). Germline loops: CDR1 SGHVS, CDR2 FNYEAQ. Trimming cost V 3 bases and J 4 bases, with 13 bases left between them. The CDR3 has 14 residues. The CDR3 coding sequence is TGTGCCAGCAGCTTGGACACCTCCATTTACGAGCAGTACTTC. It specifies CASSLDTSIYEQYF.

The J gene is TRBJ1-2, the V gene TRBV9, with TRBD1 matching 9 bases. The germline V gene encodes CDR1 SGDLS and CDR2 YYNGEE. This CDR3 region has 14 residues. V lost 2 bases, J lost 8 bases, and 7 bases stayed unmatched. The CDR3 protein is CASSVWTGAKGYTF. The CDR3 DNA reads TGTGCCAGCAGCGTTTGGACAGGGGCGAAAGGCTACACCTTC. Combining the CDR3 with reference TRBV9 and TRBJ1-2 gives the whole variable domain DSGVTQTPKHLITATGQRVTLRCSPRSGDLSVYWYQQSLDQGLQFLIQYYNGEERAKGNILERFSAQQFPDLHSELNLSSLELGDSALYFCASSVWTGAKGYTFGSGTRLTVV.

The chain employs TRBV20-1 and TRBJ1-5; D remains ambiguous. With 0 bases removed from V and 4 bases from J, the gap between germline ends came to 4 bases. There are 12 residues in the CDR3. Germline V lookup: CDR1 DFQATT, CDR2 SNEGSKA (reference sequence). Here the CDR3 DNA reads TGCAGTGCTAGAGATATAAATCAGCCCCAGCATTTT. Amino acid sequence: CSARDINQPQHF.